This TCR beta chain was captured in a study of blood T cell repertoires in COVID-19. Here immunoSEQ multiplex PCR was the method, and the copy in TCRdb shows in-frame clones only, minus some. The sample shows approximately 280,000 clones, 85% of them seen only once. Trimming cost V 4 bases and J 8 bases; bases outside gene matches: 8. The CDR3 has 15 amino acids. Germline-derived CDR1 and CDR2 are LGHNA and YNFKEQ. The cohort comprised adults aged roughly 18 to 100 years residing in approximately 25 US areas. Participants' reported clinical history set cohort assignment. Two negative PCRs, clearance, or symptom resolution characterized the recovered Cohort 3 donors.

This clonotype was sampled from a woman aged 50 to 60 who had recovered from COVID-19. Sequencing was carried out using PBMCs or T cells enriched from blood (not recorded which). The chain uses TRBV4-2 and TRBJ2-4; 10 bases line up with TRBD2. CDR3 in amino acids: CASSPLAGVGDIQYF. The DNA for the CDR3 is TGTGCCAGCAGCCCCCTAGCGGGAGTAGGAGACATTCAGTACTTC.